This TCR beta chain derives from a study of human T cells and chemical hapten exposure. Study summary: There were weekly diphenylcyclopropenone doses to the scalp for patients throughout the roughly 23-week study.

Many counts were recorded for this clonotype. As yet, its antigen is unknown. In the source study's methods: Sample TCR counts, which ranged from 23,224 to 690,600, had a median of 95,638. TCRdb recomputed calls from the RACE reads with MiXCR, one row per CDR3 protein. The V and J calls, along with clone size, are taken from TCRdb and not from the paper's own processing. The sample records 62,000 or so distinct CDR3 sequences, about 10% being singletons. Study-wide results and caveats: With regard to DPC sensitization, TCRs above 1 in 1000 frequency did not change.

V lost 5 bases and J lost 0, with 7 bases in between. The CDR3 sequence is 13 residues long. Time point given: pre-sensitization, week 0. Treatment: therapeutic diphenylcyclopropenone sensitization with weekly scalp DPC. Alopecia patients deemed DPC-suitable, aged 18 to 70, excluding pregnancy. The sequence derives from a woman aged 45 to 65 with alopecia areata. Some clones in this sample may be carry-over from other donors' samples. The V and J genes are TRBV12-3 or TRBV12-4 and TRBJ1-1; D remains unclear. Material: whole blood, obtained in connection with sensitization to the hapten diphenylcyclopropenone (DPC). The CDR3 nucleotides read TGTGCCAGCAGTATGACTTTGAACACTGAAGCTTTCTTT. Translation gives CASSMTLNTEAFF.